Below are 6 T cell receptor beta chains sequenced from a single sample in a study of T cells after yellow fever vaccination. Each CDR3 protein is one row after TCRdb ran MiXCR on the 5' RACE reads. The table shows nearly 350,000 distinct CDR3 sequences, with around 8.1% occurring only once. Material: PBMCs, obtained roughly 47 days after the first yellow fever vaccination. The receptors originated from a man aged 18-30 years who received the YFV17D yellow fever vaccine.

V gene TRBV29-1 combines with J gene TRBJ2-3; unclear D gene. The CDR3 spans 14 residues. V gave up 5 bases and J gave up 3 bases, with 15 bases separating them. Germline CDR1 and CDR2: SQVTM and ANQGSEA. In nucleotides, the CDR3 is TGCAGCGTTCCCCCAACTGACGGAACAGATACGCAGTATTTT. It yields the protein CSVPPTDGTDTQYF.

This clonotype has a handful of counts. V and J are TRBV12-3 or TRBV12-4 and TRBJ2-1; 11 nucleotides line up with TRBD2. With V trimmed by 2 bases and J by 5 bases, 2 bases remained unmatched. This CDR3 spans 15 amino acids. CDR3: CASSLTSGGHNEQFF. Written as DNA, the CDR3 is TGTGCCAGCAGTTTAACTAGCGGGGGCCACAATGAGCAGTTCTTC.

This clonotype was observed a handful of times. The chain employs TRBV12-3 or TRBV12-4 and TRBJ2-5; D might be TRBD2 (6 bases). V lost 8 bases and J 7 bases, leaving 14 bases between the germline ends. This CDR3 comprises 12 residues. The CDR3 loop reads CASRTGDGTQYF. The CDR3 DNA reads TGTGCCAGCCGCACGGGAGACGGGACCCAGTACTTC.

This chain connects TRBV29-1 to TRBJ2-3, with D perhaps TRBD1 or TRBD2 (6 bases each). This CDR3 is built from 13 residues. Trimming cost V 6 bases and J 2 bases, with 12 bases left between them. Germline lookup yields CDR1 SQVTM and CDR2 ANQGSEA. The CDR3 nucleotides are TGCAGCGTCGGGGGCTTGTTCACAGATACGCAGTATTTT. Protein sequence: CSVGGLFTDTQYF.

V is TRBV20-1 and J is TRBJ1-5; D possibly corresponds to TRBD1 (5 bases). Trimming left V 6 bases short and J 2 bases short, with 17 bases between. The CDR3 loop spans 15 amino acids. The germline gives CDR1 DFQATT, CDR2 SNEGSKA (reference sequence). The CDR3 DNA reads TGCAGTGCCCTCGTACGGGGGAGAGGCAATCAGCCCCAGCATTTT. Translated, it gives CSALVRGRGNQPQHF.

This clonotype was seen ten or more times. The V call is TRBV7-2, the J call TRBJ1-1; no clear D gene. CDR3 length equals 14 residues. Trimming removed 5 bases from V and 6 bases from J, with 16 bases in between. Per the germline V gene, CDR1 is SGHTA and CDR2 is FQGNSA. CDR3 sequence (DNA): TGTGCCAGCAGCACTCTCGACCAGTTAGCTGAAGCTTTCTTT. It specifies CASSTLDQLAEAFF. Full variable domain (remainder filled in from reference TRBV7-2 and TRBJ1-1): GAGVSQSPSNKVTEKGKDVELRCDPISGHTALYWYRQSLGQGLEFLIYFQGNSAPDKSGLPSDRFSAERTGGSVSTLTIQRTQQEDSAVYLCASSTLDQLAEAFFGQGTRLTVV.